Listed below are T cell receptor beta chains from one sample, sequenced in a study of identical twins. TCRdb recomputed calls from the 5' RACE reads with MiXCR, one row per CDR3 protein. The sample lists around 250,000 distinct CDR3 sequences; about 8.9% were seen once. In addition, the sample was reused for a study of yellow fever vaccine responses in identical twins.

Source material: CD8+ T cells sorted from blood. All receptors derive from a woman younger than 35 in good health. Each CDR3 is given with its conserved first and last residue. The D gene is left open where the match is weak. Not all rows give a size; the values are once, few, many and, for expanded clones, a class.

>-|TRBV7-6|14|TRBJ1-2|few
TGTGCCAGCAGTAAATCCATGGACCCGGGGGGCTACACCTTC
CASSKSMDPGGYTF
>-|TRBV10-3|15|TRBJ2-7|few
TGTGCCATCAAATTTGCATCGGGCCCGACCTACGAGCAGTACTTC
CAIKFASGPTYEQYF
>TRBD1|TRBV11-2|16|TRBJ2-2|many
TGTGCCAGCAGCTTAGCGGCAGGGGGCCCCACCGGGGAGCTGTTTTTT
CASSLAAGGPTGELFF
>-|TRBV7-9|15|TRBJ2-1|few
TGTGCCAGCAGCTTAGTTAACCCCTTGGGCAATGAGCAGTTCTTC
CASSLVNPLGNEQFF
>TRBD2|TRBV10-3|15|TRBJ2-2|few
TGTGCCATCAGTGAGTCCTTAGCGGGAGTCGGGGAGCTGTTTTTT
CAISESLAGVGELFF
>TRBD2|TRBV2|15|TRBJ2-7|few
TGTGCCAGCAGTGATCCCGGGGGGGCACTCTACGAGCAGTACTTC
CASSDPGGALYEQYF
>-|TRBV20-1|14|TRBJ2-7|few
TGCAGTGCTGGGGACGTGGGCCTCTCCTACGAGCAGTACTTC
CSAGDVGLSYEQYF
>-|TRBV7-9|12|TRBJ1-1|many
TGTGCCAGCAGCTTTTTGGGCACTGAAGCTTTCTTT
CASSFLGTEAFF
>-|TRBV12-3/TRBV12-4|14|TRBJ1-2|many
TGTGCCAGCAGTTTATTCGGGGGACACTATGGCTACACCTTC
CASSLFGGHYGYTF
>-|TRBV5-5|15|TRBJ1-1|-
TGTGCCAGCAGCCTGTCTGTCGGGGCCAACACTGAAGCTTTCTTT
CASSLSVGANTEAFF
>-|TRBV24-1|15|TRBJ2-2|few
TGTGCCACCAGTGATTGGAGGGGTGGCACCGGGGAGCTGTTTTTT
CATSDWRGGTGELFF
>-|TRBV28|18|TRBJ2-7|few
TGTGCCAGCAGTTTAATTCGCAGGGGGGGAATGTGGAGTTACGAGCAGTACTTC
CASSLIRRGGMWSYEQYF
>-|TRBV20-1|13|TRBJ2-5|many
TGCAGTGCTAGTTGGGACCTGGGCGAGACCCAGTACTTC
CSASWDLGETQYF
>-|TRBV6-2/TRBV6-3|12|TRBJ2-1|few
TGTGCCAGCAGTTCCCCTCCCGATGAGCAGTTCTTC
CASSSPPDEQFF
>TRBD1|TRBV20-1|13|TRBJ2-7|-
TGCAGTGCTACTCGGGACAGGTTGTACGAGCAGTACTTC
CSATRDRLYEQYF
>TRBD2|TRBV28|15|TRBJ2-3|-
TGTGCCAGCAGTAACAGCGGGGTCGTCACAGATACGCAGTATTTT
CASSNSGVVTDTQYF
>TRBD2|TRBV11-2|14|TRBJ2-7|many
TGTGCCAGCAGCTACCGGGACTACCTCTTGGAGCAGTACTTC
CASSYRDYLLEQYF
>-|TRBV27|13|TRBJ1-1|few
TGTGCCAGCAGTTCTGAAGAGGACACTGAAGCTTTCTTT
CASSSEEDTEAFF
>TRBD2|TRBV7-7|15|TRBJ2-1|many
TGTGCTAGCAGCTTAGTTCTAGCGGGAGACAATGAGCAGTTCTTC
CASSLVLAGDNEQFF
>-|TRBV7-2|15|TRBJ2-7|few
TGTGCCAGCAGCTTAGTGCTAGGCGGTACCTACGAGCAGTACTTC
CASSLVLGGTYEQYF
>-|TRBV20-1|14|TRBJ2-7|-
TGCAGTGCTAGCCTTTCGGGGGGCCTCCACGAGCAGTACTTC
CSASLSGGLHEQYF
>TRBD1|TRBV9|13|TRBJ2-7|-
TGTGCCAGCAGCGTAGTGACAGGGGTCGAGCAGTACTTC
CASSVVTGVEQYF
>TRBD1|TRBV9|21|TRBJ2-4|few
TGTGCCAGCAGCGCCCACGAGTCCAGGGGGTGGCAGGGGGATGACAAAAACATTCAGTACTTC
CASSAHESRGWQGDDKNIQYF
>-|TRBV5-5|16|TRBJ1-2|few
TGTGCCAGCAGCTTTCACGGTGCGGTTAGCAGCTATGGCTACACCTTC
CASSFHGAVSSYGYTF
>TRBD2|TRBV15|16|TRBJ2-3|-
TGTGCCACCAGCAGACCCCTTAGCGGGACCGCAGATACGCAGTATTTT
CATSRPLSGTADTQYF
>TRBD1|TRBV12-3/TRBV12-4|15|TRBJ1-2|many
TGTGCCAGCAGTCAGGGACAGGGGAAACATTATGGCTACACCTTC
CASSQGQGKHYGYTF
>-|TRBV12-3/TRBV12-4|16|TRBJ2-3|-
TGTGCCAGCAGTCCCAGCGTACCCCTAAGCACAGATACGCAGTATTTT
CASSPSVPLSTDTQYF
>-|TRBV6-2/TRBV6-3|14|TRBJ2-1|few
TGTGCCAGCAGTAGTTCTATGCGTAGCAATGAGCAGTTCTTC
CASSSSMRSNEQFF
>TRBD1|TRBV5-1|16|TRBJ2-5|few
TGCGCCAGCAGCAAAGTGGACAGGGGGCGACAAGAGACCCAGTACTTC
CASSKVDRGRQETQYF
>-|TRBV27|14|TRBJ2-3|-
TGTGCCAGCACCCGCCGGGCTACCACAGATACGCAGTATTTT
CASTRRATTDTQYF
>-|TRBV7-2|15|TRBJ2-7|few
TGTGCCAGCAGCTTAGTTATTGGCAGGGACCGGGAGCAGTACTTC
CASSLVIGRDREQYF
>TRBD2|TRBV11-2|13|TRBJ2-1|-
TGTGCCAGCAGCAAGACTAGCGCAAATGAGCAGTTCTTC
CASSKTSANEQFF
>-|TRBV14|16|TRBJ2-2|-
TGTGCCAGCAGCCAAGATTCGGCTAGCTGGACCGGGGAGCTGTTTTTT
CASSQDSASWTGELFF
>-|TRBV13|13|TRBJ2-7|-
TGTGCCAGCAGCTTGAGTCCGGAAGGCGAGCAGTACTTC
CASSLSPEGEQYF
>-|TRBV4-1|14|TRBJ1-1|-
TGCGCCAGCAGCACTCAAGATCAGACCACTGAAGCTTTCTTT
CASSTQDQTTEAFF
>TRBD2|TRBV9|13|TRBJ2-2|-
TGTGCCAGCAGCGGGGGGGGCACCGGGGAGCTGTTTTTT
CASSGGGTGELFF
>-|TRBV11-2|18|TRBJ2-3|-
TGTGCCAGCAGCGCAGTTCCCCCAGGGGGACTTAGCACAGATACGCAGTATTTT
CASSAVPPGGLSTDTQYF
>TRBD2|TRBV3-1|21|TRBJ2-1|few
TGTGCCAGCAGCCGAGAGACCGGGACTAGCGGGGCCTCTGGCTCCTACAATGAGCAGTTCTTC
CASSRETGTSGASGSYNEQFF
>-|TRBV20-1|12|TRBJ2-1|-
TGCAGTGCTTTCCTTGGGGAGGTGCAGCAGTTCTTC
CSAFLGEVQQFF
>-|TRBV7-3|15|TRBJ2-2|-
TGTGCCAGCAGCTTAACGGAAGTTTCTTCCGGGGAGCTGTTTTTT
CASSLTEVSSGELFF
>-|TRBV20-1|15|TRBJ2-7|many
TGCAGTGCTAGAGATCGGTCCAGGGTAGACTACGAGCAGTACTTC
CSARDRSRVDYEQYF
>TRBD1|TRBV11-2|16|TRBJ2-7|many
TGTGCCAGCAGCTTAGTTCCCCCGGACAGGATATACGAGCAGTACTTC
CASSLVPPDRIYEQYF
>TRBD2|TRBV20-1|15|TRBJ2-1|many
TGCAGTGCTAGAGGCCTTCTTAGCGGGAGGGGGGAGGAGTTCTTC
CSARGLLSGRGEEFF
>-|TRBV29-1|13|TRBJ2-7|many
TGCAGCGTCAGGACAGCTAGCTCCTACGAGCAGTACTTC
CSVRTASSYEQYF
>-|TRBV7-9|15|TRBJ2-1|few
TGTGCCAGCAGCTTCCTGCGGGAACTAAACAATGAGCAGTTCTTC
CASSFLRELNNEQFF
>-|TRBV9|13|TRBJ2-1|few
TGTGCCAGCAATAGTGGGGGTTGGGATGAGCAGTTCTTC
CASNSGGWDEQFF
>-|TRBV4-3|14|TRBJ2-7|many
TGCGCCAGCAGCTCCTTCCACGGAAGCTACGAGCAGTACTTC
CASSSFHGSYEQYF
>TRBD2|TRBV6-5|15|TRBJ2-1|-
TGTGCCAGCAGTATACTAGCGGGAAGTAACAATGAGCAGTTCTTC
CASSILAGSNNEQFF
>-|TRBV11-2|12|TRBJ2-7|many
TGTGCCAGCCAAGTGGGAGGAGGCGAGCAGTACTTC
CASQVGGGEQYF
>-|TRBV7-9|15|TRBJ2-2|many
TGTGCCAGCAGGGGATACAACCCGAACACCGGGGAGCTGTTTTTT
CASRGYNPNTGELFF
>-|TRBV7-2|14|TRBJ2-7|few
TGTGCCAGCAGCTTACCCGGACTACTCTACGAGCAGTACTTC
CASSLPGLLYEQYF
>-|TRBV7-9|15|TRBJ2-4|-
TGTGCCAGCAGCTTTCCCCAGGGAATGGTAAACATTCAGTACTTC
CASSFPQGMVNIQYF
>-|TRBV29-1|12|TRBJ2-7|-
TGCAGCGTTGAAGAGCCTTCCTACGAGCAGTACTTC
CSVEEPSYEQYF